Below are 14 T cell receptor beta chains sequenced from a single sample in a study of T cell responses to AZD1222 COVID-19 vaccine. TCRdb's table, derived via immunoSEQ multiplex PCR, lists solely in-frame clones and lacks some. The profile shows more than 250,000 clones, roughly 93% of them singletons. The starting material was peripheral blood, obtained on day 0 of AZD1222 vaccination. These TCRs come from an adult in good health.

The rearrangement uses TRBV24-1 and TRBJ2-3; D is possibly TRBD2 (5 bases). The CDR3 loop spans 16 amino acids. Trimming removed 4 bases at V and 0 bases at J, with 13 bases between. Germline lookup yields CDR1 KGHDR and CDR2 SFDVKD. The CDR3 sequence is CATSDPGGLSTDTQYF. The CDR3 nucleotides read TGTGCCACCAGTGACCCCGGCGGGTTAAGCACAGATACGCAGTATTTT.

This chain links TRBV4-2 with TRBJ2-7, with 11 bases identical to TRBD2. Germline loops: CDR1 LGHNA, CDR2 YNFKEQ. The CDR3 covers 16 residues. V lost 0 bases to trimming and J lost 3 bases; unmatched junction nucleotides: 4. The CDR3 is CASSQDASGGYYEQYF. CDR3 nucleotide sequence: TGTGCCAGCAGCCAAGACGCTAGCGGGGGGTACTACGAGCAGTACTTC.

This chain connects TRBV4-2 to TRBJ2-3; D may be TRBD2 (5 bases). Germline CDR1 reads LGHNA; CDR2 reads YNFKEQ. Between the trimmed V and J ends, which lost 0 bases and 3 bases, there was a span of 10 bases. There are 15 residues in the CDR3. CDR3 sequence (DNA): TGTGCCAGCAGCCAAGAGCCGAGAGGGACAGATACGCAGTATTTT. Translating gives CASSQEPRGTDTQYF.

The rearrangement joins TRBV7-9 to TRBJ2-7; the D gene is possibly TRBD1 (6 bases). Trimming shortened V by 5 bases and J by 4 bases, and 15 bases separated the two germline ends. Germline CDR1 and CDR2: SEHNR and FQNEAQ (reference sequence). This CDR3 comprises 14 residues. The CDR3 region has the DNA TGTGCCAGCAGCCCTTGGGGGCGCCTATACGAGCAGTACTTC. Encoded protein: CASSPWGRLYEQYF.

In this sample, this clone turned up once. The rearrangement uses TRBV6-2 or TRBV6-3 and TRBJ1-2; 7 nucleotides line up with TRBD1. V shed 5 bases, J shed 4 bases, and the junction held 7 bases outside the gene matches. Germline CDR1 reads MNHEY; CDR2 reads SVGEGT. CDR3 length equals 14 residues. CDR3 loop: CASSKGQVTYGYTF. CDR3 nucleotide sequence: TGTGCCAGCAGTAAAGGACAGGTCACCTATGGCTACACCTTC.

Notes on this clone: The junction does not match germline at one end; this may be a read error. The rearrangement uses TRBV2 and TRBJ2-2, with D possibly being TRBD1 (6 bases). Germline V gene sequence: CDR1 SNHLY, CDR2 FYNNEI. The CDR3 sequence is 15 residues long. As DNA, the CDR3 is TGTGCCGGCAGACGAGACAGGCTCAACACCGGGGAGCTGTTTTTT. Amino acids: CAGRRDRLNTGELFF.

V gene TRBV14 combines with J gene TRBJ2-7, with D perhaps TRBD1 or TRBD2 (5 bases each). V lost 4 bases, J lost 2 bases, and 15 bases lay in between. Germline CDR1 reads SGHDN; CDR2 reads FVKESK. CDR3 length equals 15 residues. CDR3 sequence (DNA): TGTGCCAGCAGCCCAGGGTCCGGGGCCCCCTACGAGCAGTACTTC. Its translation: CASSPGSGAPYEQYF.

The genes are TRBV2 and TRBJ1-6, with 9 bases fitting TRBD1. V trimming: 3 bases; J trimming: 5 bases; junction bases outside the gene matches: 5. Germline V gene lookup returns CDR1 SNHLY and CDR2 FYNNEI. This CDR3 spans 16 amino acids. This CDR3 is CASSERDREDNSPLHF. DNA for the CDR3: TGTGCCAGCAGTGAGAGGGACAGGGAGGATAATTCACCCCTCCACTTT.

The chain links TRBV28 to TRBJ1-1, with 7 nucleotides matching TRBD1. Germline V gene data show CDR1 as MDHEN and CDR2 as SYDVKM. J was trimmed by 8 bases and V by 7 bases; bases with no gene match: 10. The CDR3 has 13 residues. Here the CDR3 DNA reads TGTGCCAGCACAGCCACAGGGGTAGGCGAAGCTTTCTTT. Encoded protein: CASTATGVGEAFF.

The chain carries TRBV7-6 and TRBJ1-2, with D perhaps matching TRBD1 (6 bases). The ends were cut back, 5 bases at V and 6 bases at J, with 19 bases in the middle. Germline assignment: CDR1 SGHVS and CDR2 FNYEAQ. The CDR3 has 15 amino acids. The CDR3 DNA reads TGTGCCAGCAGCCCATTCCAGGGGAGGGACGATGGCTACACCTTC. Its translation: CASSPFQGRDDGYTF.

This clone has just a few counts. The chain carries TRBV18 and TRBJ2-5; 7 bases match TRBD2. Germline CDR1 KGHSH, CDR2 LQKENI. The CDR3 is made up of 16 amino acids. With 1 base clipped from V and 1 base from J, the junction kept 6 bases outside the gene matches. CDR3 nucleotides: TGTGCCAGCTCACCACTTGCGGGAGTTAGCCAAGAGACCCAGTACTTC. Protein product: CASSPLAGVSQETQYF.

The chain has TRBV5-1 and TRBJ1-1; D is unclear. V gave up 0 bases and J gave up 8 bases, with 14 bases separating them. Germline CDR1 SGHRS, CDR2 YFSETQ. The length of the CDR3 is 14 residues. Here the CDR3 reads CASSLGLRQLEAFF. The DNA for the CDR3 is TGCGCCAGCAGCTTGGGATTGCGGCAGCTGGAAGCTTTCTTT.

V and J are TRBV9 and TRBJ2-7; 8 bases line up with TRBD2. V gave up 5 bases and J gave up 2 bases; unmatched junction bases: 9. The CDR3 contains 15 residues. Germline values: CDR1 SGDLS, CDR2 YYNGEE. The CDR3 DNA sequence: TGTGCCAGCAGTAAAAGCGGGAGCCCCACCTACGAGCAGTACTTC. This sequence encodes CASSKSGSPTYEQYF.

The chain has TRBV28 and TRBJ1-2, with D hard to call. This CDR3 comprises 11 residues. V was cut by 8 bases and J by 8 bases, with 12 bases left in between. In germline, CDR1 is MDHEN, CDR2 SYDVKM. CDR3 nucleotides: TGTGCCAGCGCCCAGCATGGAGGCTACACCTTC. Its translation is CASAQHGGYTF.